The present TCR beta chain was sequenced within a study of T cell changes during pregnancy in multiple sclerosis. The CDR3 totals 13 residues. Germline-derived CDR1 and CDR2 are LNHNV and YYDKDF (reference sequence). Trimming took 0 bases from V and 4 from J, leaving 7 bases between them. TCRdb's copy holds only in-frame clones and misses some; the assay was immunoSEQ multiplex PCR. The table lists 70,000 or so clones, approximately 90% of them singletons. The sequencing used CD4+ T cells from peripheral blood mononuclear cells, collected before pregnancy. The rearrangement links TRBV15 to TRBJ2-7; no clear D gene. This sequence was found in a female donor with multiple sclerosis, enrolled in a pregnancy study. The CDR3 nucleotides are TGTGCCACCAGCAGAGATCGCGTTTACGAGCAGTACTTC. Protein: CATSRDRVYEQYF. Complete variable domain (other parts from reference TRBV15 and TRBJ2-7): DAMVIQNPRYQVTQFGKPVTLSCSQTLNHNVMYWYQQKSSQAPKLLFHYYDKDFNNEADTPDNFQSRRPNTSFCFLDIRSPGLGDTAMYLCATSRDRVYEQYFGPGTRLTVT.